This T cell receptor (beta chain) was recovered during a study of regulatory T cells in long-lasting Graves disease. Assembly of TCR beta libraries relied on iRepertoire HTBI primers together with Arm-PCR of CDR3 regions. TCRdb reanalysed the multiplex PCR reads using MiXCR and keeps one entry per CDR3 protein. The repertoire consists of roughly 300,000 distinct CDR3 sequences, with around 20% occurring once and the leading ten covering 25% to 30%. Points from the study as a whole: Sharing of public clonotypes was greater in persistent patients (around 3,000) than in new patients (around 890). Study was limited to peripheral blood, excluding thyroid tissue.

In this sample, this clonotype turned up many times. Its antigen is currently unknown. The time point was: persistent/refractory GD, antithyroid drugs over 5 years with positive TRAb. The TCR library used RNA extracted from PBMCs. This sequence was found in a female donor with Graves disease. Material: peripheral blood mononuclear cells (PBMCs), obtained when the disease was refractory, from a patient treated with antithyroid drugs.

CDR3 DNA: TGTGCCACCAGTGCGAGGGGCAGCAATCAGCCCCAGCATTTT. It specifies CATSARGSNQPQHF. The chain employs TRBV24-1 and TRBJ1-5; a possible D gene is TRBD1 (5 bases). The germline V gene encodes CDR1 KGHDR and CDR2 SFDVKD. The V and J ends lost 5 bases and 1 base respectively, with 8 bases between them. The CDR3 contains 14 residues.